This TCR beta chain was captured by sequencing in a study of early T cells in non-severe SARS-CoV-2 infection listed by TCRdb under 2021. Background on the whole study: Because TCR sequencing was done on bulk RNA from unsorted whole blood, the alpha and beta chains could not be paired.

The study was a case-control design nested within a healthcare worker cohort in London, UK, with weekly nasopharyngeal swab PCR tests and blood sampling. Healthcare workers were enrolled in the week of the UK lockdown, from 23 to 31 March 2020, and were followed every week for up to roughly 15 weeks. Ends trimmed: V by 5 bases, J by 4 bases; bases unmatched to a gene: 7. The CDR3 starts with the cysteine, ends with the phenylalanine, and has 16 residues. The kept DNA is CDR3 alone, 48 bases in frame from the first base. Points on this clonotype: This receptor's antigen is unknown. The input lacks base qualities; no much larger clone sits a single base away.

Broader findings and caveats from the paper: VDJdb matching was skewed toward anti-spike CD8 responses and likely underestimated virus-specific expansions by missing private and CD4 specificities.

The method was 5' RACE. The data were produced on a NextSeq 500. To correct for sequencing error and PCR bias, the TCR library protocol tagged individual cDNA molecules with unique molecular identifiers. TCR alpha and beta chains were both sequenced, and the abundances of alpha and beta sequences in each sample were closely correlated with each other. As for how the authors treated the data: Decombinator V4 was used to perform V gene, J gene and CDR3 annotation of TCR sequences. Expanded TCRs were defined as changing significantly between any two time points under a Poisson model with p below 0.0001. TCR abundances were normalised to the total number of TCRs sequenced per sample and were expressed as counts per million. MAIT TCRs were defined by TRAV1-2 paired with TRAJ12, TRAJ20 or TRAJ33, and iNKT TCRs by TRAV10 paired with TRAJ18. VDJdb, accessed on 1 November 2021, was searched for TCRs annotated for CMV, EBV and SARS-CoV-2, and TCRs annotated for more than one antigen were excluded. TCRdb ran its own pipeline on the public reads, namely fastp trimming at Q25 and MiXCR clone calling, and kept in-frame beta chains. All rows with the same CDR3 protein become a single entry with the most common DNA and genes. The V and J calls follow TCRdb's processing rather than the paper's. The sample contains about 76,000 distinct CDR3 sequences, around 11% of them found a single time. The ten largest account for approximately 4.5% of the sample.

The chain links TRBV12-3 or TRBV12-4 with TRBJ2-1, with TRBD2 identical over 11 junction bases. The TCR sequence derives from an adult who was a healthcare worker with PCR-confirmed SARS-CoV-2 infection or an uninfected control (not recorded which). Sequences were obtained from whole blood. In nucleotide form, the sequence is TGTGCCAGCAGTCCTGATCTAGCGGGGGGATACAATGAGCAGTTCTTC. It codes for CASSPDLAGGYNEQFF.